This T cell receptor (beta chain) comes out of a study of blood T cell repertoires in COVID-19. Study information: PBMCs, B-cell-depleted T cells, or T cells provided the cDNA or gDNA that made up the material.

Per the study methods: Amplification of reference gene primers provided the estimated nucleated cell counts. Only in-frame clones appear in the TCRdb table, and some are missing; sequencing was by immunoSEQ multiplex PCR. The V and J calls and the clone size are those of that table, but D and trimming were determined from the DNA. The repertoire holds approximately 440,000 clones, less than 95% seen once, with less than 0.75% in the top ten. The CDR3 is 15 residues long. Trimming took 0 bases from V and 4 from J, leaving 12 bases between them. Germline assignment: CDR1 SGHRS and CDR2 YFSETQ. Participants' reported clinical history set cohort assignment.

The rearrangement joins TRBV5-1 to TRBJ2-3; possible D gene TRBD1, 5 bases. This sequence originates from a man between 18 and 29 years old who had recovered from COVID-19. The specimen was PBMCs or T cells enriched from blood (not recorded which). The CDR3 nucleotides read TGCGCCAGCAGCTTGGGGGCAGGGTATTCAGATACGCAGTATTTT. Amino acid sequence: CASSLGAGYSDTQYF.